This TCR beta chain was observed in a study of T-cell memory formation after mild COVID-19. Across the whole study: Largely donor-specific TCR clusters were found.

The study, taken as a whole, reports: Mainly CM and EM harbored the contracting CD4+ clones; mainly EMRA harbored the CD8+ ones. Detection of some responders pre-infection suggested pre-existing cross-reactive memory T cells participated. Clones that shrank (day 15 to 85) were balanced CD4/CD8, whereas later expanders leaned CD4+.

V lost 7 bases to trimming and J lost 4 bases, with 17 bases between them. CDR3 size: 15 residues. In TCRdb, the 5' RACE reads were re-called with MiXCR into one record per CDR3 protein. The repertoire consists of about 560,000 distinct CDR3 sequences, with 15% to 20% occurring once and the leading ten covering roughly 7.7%. This clonotype turned up a few times. Antigen: not known. The chain has TRBV12-3 or TRBV12-4 and TRBJ2-1, with a weak D call TRBD2 (5 bases). The sequencing sample was made of PBMCs or a T cell subset sorted from them (not recorded which). The clonotype originates from an adult woman who had mild COVID-19 (a few samples of this study predate the infection). Cell type and time point are not known. The CDR3 coding sequence is TGTGCCAGCACCCCAGCGAGCGGAACGTACAATGAGCAGTTCTTC. Its protein product is CASTPASGTYNEQFF.